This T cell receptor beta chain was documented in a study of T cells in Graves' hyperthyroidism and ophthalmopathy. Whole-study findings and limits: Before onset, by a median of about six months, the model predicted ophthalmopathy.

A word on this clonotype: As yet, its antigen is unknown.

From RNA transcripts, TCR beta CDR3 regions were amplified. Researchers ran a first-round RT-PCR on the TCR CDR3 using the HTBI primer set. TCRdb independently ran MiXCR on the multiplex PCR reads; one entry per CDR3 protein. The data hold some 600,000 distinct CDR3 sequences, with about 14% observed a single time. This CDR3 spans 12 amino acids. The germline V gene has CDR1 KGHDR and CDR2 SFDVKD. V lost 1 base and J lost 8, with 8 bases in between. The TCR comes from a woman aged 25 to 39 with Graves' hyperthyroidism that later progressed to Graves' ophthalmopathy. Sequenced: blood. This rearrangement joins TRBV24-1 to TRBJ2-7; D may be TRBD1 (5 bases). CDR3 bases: TGTGCCACCAGTGATTTAAGGGGCAAGCAGTACTTC. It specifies CATSDLRGKQYF.